The entry below describes one T cell receptor beta chain. Original data processing: Counts of nucleated cells, estimated from reference gene primer amplification, were obtained. Sequencing was performed with immunoSEQ multiplex PCR; in TCRdb, only in-frame clones are kept and a portion is missing. V, J and clone size are taken as reported in that table, and D and trimming were inferred from the DNA itself. The profile shows approximately 86,000 clones, around 89% of them singletons. The CDR3 covers 14 residues. Losses at the gene ends were 2 bases for V and 6 bases for J; bases not matched to a gene: 6. Germline V gene sequence: CDR1 MDHEN, CDR2 SYDVKM. These data are taken from a study of blood T cell repertoires in COVID-19. Study-level information: Samples of COVID-19 (acute and convalescent) were obtained from the United States, Italy and Spain. PBMCs, B-cell-depleted T cells, or T cells provided the cDNA or gDNA that made up the material.

V is TRBV28 and J is TRBJ1-1; 7 positions agree with TRBD1. The sequenced material came from peripheral blood. The TCR originated in a man aged 50 to 60 with acute or convalescent COVID-19. The CDR3 region is CASSLGRGRSEAFF. For the CDR3, the DNA is TGTGCCAGCAGTTTAGGAAGGGGGCGTTCTGAAGCTTTCTTT.